The clone carrying this T cell receptor (beta chain) was counted ten times or more. Its antigen remains unknown. The source of the sample is a study of early T cells in non-severe SARS-CoV-2 infection. As for the study in general: The study sequenced bulk RNA from unsorted whole blood, with chains unpaired. Study-wide points: Matching results from VDJdb favored anti-spike CD8 responses, leaving private and CD4 specificities undetected.

The CDR3 sequence is 18 residues long. V lost 7 bases, J lost 1 base, and 26 bases lay in between. CDR1 is SGHRS and CDR2 is YFSETQ in the germline V gene. Unique molecular identifier tags were affixed to discrete cDNA molecules. MiXCR, run by TCRdb on the 5' RACE reads, gives a single entry per CDR3 protein. Counted here are tens of thousands of distinct CDR3 sequences, 9.5% to 15% occurring once; the ten biggest clones make up 0.95% to 1.3%. The J gene is TRBJ1-1, the V gene TRBV5-1, with D possibly TRBD1 on 5 matching bases. This clonotype was obtained from an adult who was a healthcare worker with PCR-confirmed SARS-CoV-2 infection or an uninfected control (not recorded which). Material for sequencing was whole blood. The CDR3 region is CASRPLEVLRGPNTEAFF. CDR3 nucleotide sequence: TGCGCCAGCCGTCCACTCGAGGTCCTTCGGGGCCCGAACACTGAAGCTTTCTTT.